The present entry profiles one TCR beta chain with its context. This clone was seen a single time. Its antigen specificity is not known. No base quality values were provided; no much bigger clone lies one nucleotide off. The data belong to a study of cytotoxic CD8 clonotypes in ibrutinib-treated CLL (TCRdb year 2021). As for the study more broadly: The cohort was composed of approximately 11 relapsed/refractory and roughly 14 treatment-naive patients; IGHV unmutated status was identified in roughly 18 patients. Every sample from remission and from progressive disease was obtained while the patients were still on ibrutinib. On average, each sample had approximately 260,000 productive templates and approximately 89,000 productive rearrangements. Responses were partial in around 25 patients and complete in 2; after median around 65 months follow-up, roughly 15 stayed in remission and approximately 12 progressed. Response samples were obtained after a median of approximately twelve months of treatment, with a range of about 6 to 36 months. Cryopreserved peripheral blood mononuclear cells were obtained prior to treatment, at the time of response, and at either disease progression or sustained remission. Longitudinal samples were obtainable from about 30% of the 86 participants in the trial.

The CDR3 has 15 amino acids, counting the end cysteine and phenylalanine. Only CDR3 DNA remains: 45 bases, in frame from the first base. V ends up 4 bases short and J 7 bases short, with an unmatched junction base count of 9. Based on the germline V gene, the CDR1 and CDR2 sequences are KGHSH and LQKENI. Study-level results and caveats: At baseline, clonality was higher than in age-matched healthy donors and showed a strong correlation with circulating CD8+ T-cell counts. Clonality increased at ibrutinib response, stayed stable in sustained remission, and fell back toward baseline at progression. Lymph node repertoires were not examined, and the timing of sampling was not matched between patients in sustained remission and those whose disease progressed. Public clonotypes were rare and either shrank or stayed stable during treatment, and the rise in clonality at ibrutinib response reflected expansion of private clonotypes.

A MiSeq instrument was used for deep resolution sequencing, which targeted depths ranging from 1 in 1 million up to 1 in 200,000 T cells, with coverage averaging 10x for each clonotype. The immunoSEQ hsTCRB Kit was used to generate the TCR beta libraries. The study's processing was this. The data were analyzed with ImmunoSEQ Analyzer and ImmunoSEQ Data Assistant, and V, D and J gene assignments followed IMGT definitions. Clonality was computed as one minus normalized Shannon entropy of productive rearrangement frequencies, ranging from 0 to 1. Public clonotype analysis was restricted to overrepresented clonotypes comprising at least 0.05% of each patient's repertoire. Repertoires from some twelve age-matched healthy donors in immuneACCESS were used as clonality controls. TCRdb re-hosts the immuneACCESS table, in-frame sequences only. Its copies lack some clones; in the studies checked, an unresolved V gene accounts for under half of them, and the cause for the rest is not known. V and J calls and clone size come straight from that table; D and trimming were deduced from the DNA. This sample lists more than 70,000 clones; roughly three quarters were detected once. The ten largest clonotypes hold more than 4.5% of the sample.

Explained via the paper, the time point label denotes: about twelve months on ibrutinib. For TCR beta library preparation, roughly 2 micrograms of genomic DNA were extracted from the cryopreserved PBMCs. Longitudinal blood samples from CLL patients on ibrutinib monotherapy were analyzed using high-throughput TCR beta sequencing. The patients were enrolled in a single-center, open-label phase 2 trial of ibrutinib monotherapy. Sequenced material: PBMCs, taken after 12 months of ibrutinib treatment. This TCR came from a human donor with chronic lymphocytic leukemia. This sequence uses TRBV18 and TRBJ2-1, with 8 bases aligning to TRBD2. At the DNA level, the sequence is TGTGCCAGCTCACAGACTAGCGCACGAGGGAATGAGCAGTTCTTC. Translated, it reads CASSQTSARGNEQFF.